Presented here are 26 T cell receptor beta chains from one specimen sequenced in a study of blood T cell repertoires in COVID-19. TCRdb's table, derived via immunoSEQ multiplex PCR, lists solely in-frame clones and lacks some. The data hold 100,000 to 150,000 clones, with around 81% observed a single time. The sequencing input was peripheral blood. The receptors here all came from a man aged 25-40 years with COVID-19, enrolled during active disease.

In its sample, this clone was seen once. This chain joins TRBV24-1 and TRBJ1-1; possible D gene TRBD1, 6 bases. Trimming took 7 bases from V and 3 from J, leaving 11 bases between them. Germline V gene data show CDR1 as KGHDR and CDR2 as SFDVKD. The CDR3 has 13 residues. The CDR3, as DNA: TGTGCCACCAGCCTCACAGGGTACACTGAAGCTTTCTTT. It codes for CATSLTGYTEAFF.

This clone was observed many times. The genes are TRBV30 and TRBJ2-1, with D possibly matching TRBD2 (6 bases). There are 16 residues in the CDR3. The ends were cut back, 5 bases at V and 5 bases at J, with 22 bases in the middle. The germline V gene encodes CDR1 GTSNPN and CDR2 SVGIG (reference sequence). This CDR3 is CAWAPRGKGSNNEQFF. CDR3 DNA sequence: TGTGCCTGGGCGCCCCGGGGGAAGGGGTCCAACAATGAGCAGTTCTTC.

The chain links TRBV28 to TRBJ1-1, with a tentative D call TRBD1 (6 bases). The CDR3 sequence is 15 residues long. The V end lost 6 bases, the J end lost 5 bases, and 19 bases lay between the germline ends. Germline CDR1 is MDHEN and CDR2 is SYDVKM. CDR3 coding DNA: TGTGCCAGCAGGTCCGGGGGGGCGCGGAGTACTGAAGCTTTCTTT. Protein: CASRSGGARSTEAFF. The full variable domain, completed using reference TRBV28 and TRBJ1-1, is DVKVTQSSRYLVKRTGEKVFLECVQDMDHENMFWYRQDPGLGLRLIYFSYDVKMKEKGDIPEGYSVSREKKERFSLILESASTNQTSMYLCASRSGGARSTEAFFGQGTRLTVV.

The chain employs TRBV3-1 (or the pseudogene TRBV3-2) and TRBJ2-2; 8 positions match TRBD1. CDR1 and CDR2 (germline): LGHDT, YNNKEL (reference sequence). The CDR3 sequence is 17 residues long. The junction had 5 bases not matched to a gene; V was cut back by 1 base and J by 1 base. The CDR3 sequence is CASSQGQGNGNTGELFF. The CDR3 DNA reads TGTGCCAGCAGCCAAGGACAGGGGAACGGGAACACCGGGGAGCTGTTTTTT.

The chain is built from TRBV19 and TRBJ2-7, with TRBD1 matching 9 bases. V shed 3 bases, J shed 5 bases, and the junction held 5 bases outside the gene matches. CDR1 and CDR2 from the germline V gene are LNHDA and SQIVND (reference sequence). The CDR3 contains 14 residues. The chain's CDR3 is CASSIWTGVHEQYF. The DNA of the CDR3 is TGTGCCAGTAGTATTTGGACAGGGGTCCACGAGCAGTACTTC.

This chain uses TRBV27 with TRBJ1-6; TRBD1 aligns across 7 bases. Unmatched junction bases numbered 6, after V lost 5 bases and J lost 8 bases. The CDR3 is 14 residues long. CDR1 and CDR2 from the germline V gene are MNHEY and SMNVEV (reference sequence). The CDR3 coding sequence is TGTGCCAGCAGTAACAGGGGTGATTATTCACCCCTCCACTTT. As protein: CASSNRGDYSPLHF.

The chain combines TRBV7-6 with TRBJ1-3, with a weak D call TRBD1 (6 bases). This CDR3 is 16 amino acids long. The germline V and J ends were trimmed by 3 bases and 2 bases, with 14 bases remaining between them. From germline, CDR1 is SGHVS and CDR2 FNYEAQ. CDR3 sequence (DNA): TGTGCCAGCAGCTTTGGGCTGGGGGCGGCTGGAAACACCATATATTTT. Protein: CASSFGLGAAGNTIYF. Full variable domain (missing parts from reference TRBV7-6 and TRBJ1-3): GAGVSQSPRYKVTKRGQDVALRCDPISGHVSLYWYRQALGQGPEFLTYFNYEAQQDKSGLPNDRFSAERPEGSISTLTIQRTEQRDSAMYRCASSFGLGAAGNTIYFGEGSWLTVV.

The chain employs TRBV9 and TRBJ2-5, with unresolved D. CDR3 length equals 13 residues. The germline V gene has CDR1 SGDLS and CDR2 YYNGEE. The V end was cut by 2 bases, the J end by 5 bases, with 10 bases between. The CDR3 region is CASSVGLRETQYF. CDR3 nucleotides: TGTGCCAGCAGCGTCGGGTTACGTGAGACCCAGTACTTC.

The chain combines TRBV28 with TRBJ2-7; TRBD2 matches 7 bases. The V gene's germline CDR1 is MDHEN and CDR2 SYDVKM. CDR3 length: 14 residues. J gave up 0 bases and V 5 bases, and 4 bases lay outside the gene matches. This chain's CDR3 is CASSTGTISYEQYF. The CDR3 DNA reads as TGTGCCAGCAGTACCGGGACTATCTCCTACGAGCAGTACTTC.

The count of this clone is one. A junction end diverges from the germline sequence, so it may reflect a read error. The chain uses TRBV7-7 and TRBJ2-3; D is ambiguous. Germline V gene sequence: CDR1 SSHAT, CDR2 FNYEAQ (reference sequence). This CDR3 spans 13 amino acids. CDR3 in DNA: TGTGCTAGCAGCTTCTCGCCTTCAGGTGCGCAGTATTTT. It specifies CASSFSPSGAQYF.

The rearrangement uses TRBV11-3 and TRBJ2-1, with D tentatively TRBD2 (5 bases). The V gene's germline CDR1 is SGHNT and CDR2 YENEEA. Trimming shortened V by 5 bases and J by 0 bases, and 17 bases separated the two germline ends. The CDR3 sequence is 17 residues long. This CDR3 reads CASSPWGAIRSYNEQFF. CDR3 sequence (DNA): TGTGCCAGCAGCCCATGGGGAGCGATTCGCTCCTACAATGAGCAGTTCTTC.

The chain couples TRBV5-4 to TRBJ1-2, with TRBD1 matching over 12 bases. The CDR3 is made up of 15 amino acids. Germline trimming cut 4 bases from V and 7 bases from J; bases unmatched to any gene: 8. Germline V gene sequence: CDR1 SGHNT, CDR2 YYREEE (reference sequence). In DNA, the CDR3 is TGTGCCAGCAGCCCAGGGACAGGGGGCCTTTTTGGCTACACCTTC. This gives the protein CASSPGTGGLFGYTF.

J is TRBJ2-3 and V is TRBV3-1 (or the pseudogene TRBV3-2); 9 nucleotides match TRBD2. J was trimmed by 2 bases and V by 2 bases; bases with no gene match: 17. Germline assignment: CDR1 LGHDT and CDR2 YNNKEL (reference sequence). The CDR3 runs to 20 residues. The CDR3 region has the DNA TGTGCCAGCAGCCAACGCACTATATGGCTAGCGGGGAGCTACACAGATACGCAGTATTTT. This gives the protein CASSQRTIWLAGSYTDTQYF.

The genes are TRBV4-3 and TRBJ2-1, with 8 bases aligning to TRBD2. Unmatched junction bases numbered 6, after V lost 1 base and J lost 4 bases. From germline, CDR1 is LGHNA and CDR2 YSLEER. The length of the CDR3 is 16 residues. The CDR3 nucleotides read TGCGCCAGCAGCCAAGTCACGGGGGGGGCATACAATGAGCAGTTCTTC. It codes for CASSQVTGGAYNEQFF.

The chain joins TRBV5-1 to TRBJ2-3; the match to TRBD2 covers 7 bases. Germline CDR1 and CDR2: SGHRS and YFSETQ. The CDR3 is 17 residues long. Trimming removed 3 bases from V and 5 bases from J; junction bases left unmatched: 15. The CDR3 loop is CASSSRGRSGGRDTQYF. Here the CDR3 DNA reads TGCGCCAGCAGCTCGCGGGGGAGGAGTGGAGGGCGAGATACGCAGTATTTT.

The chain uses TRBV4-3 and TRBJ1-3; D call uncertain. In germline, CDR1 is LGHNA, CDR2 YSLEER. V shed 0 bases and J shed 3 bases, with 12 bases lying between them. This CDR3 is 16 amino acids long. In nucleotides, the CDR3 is TGCGCCAGCAGCCAAGATTTTAGGGCGGGTGGAAACACCATATATTTT. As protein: CASSQDFRAGGNTIYF.

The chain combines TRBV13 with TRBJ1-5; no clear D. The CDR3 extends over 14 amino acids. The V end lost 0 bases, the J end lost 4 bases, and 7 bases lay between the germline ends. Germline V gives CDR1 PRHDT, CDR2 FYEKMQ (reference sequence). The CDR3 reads CASSLGAENQPQHF. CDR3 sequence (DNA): TGTGCCAGCAGCTTAGGGGCAGAAAATCAGCCCCAGCATTTT. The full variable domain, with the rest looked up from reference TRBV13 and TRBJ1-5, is AAGVIQSPRHLIKEKRETATLKCYPIPRHDTVYWYQQGPGQDPQFLISFYEKMQSDKGSIPDRFSAQQFSDYHSELNMSSLELGDSALYFCASSLGAENQPQHFGDGTRLSIL.

The CDR3 bases are TGTGCCAGCAGTCAGACAGTCCCAAACCCTGAAGCTTTCTTT. This sequence encodes CASSQTVPNPEAFF. J is TRBJ1-1 and V is TRBV2, with D possibly matching TRBD1 (5 bases). Germline V CDR1 and CDR2: SNHLY, FYNNEI. Trimming removed 5 bases at V and 6 bases at J, with 16 bases between. This CDR3 comprises 14 residues.

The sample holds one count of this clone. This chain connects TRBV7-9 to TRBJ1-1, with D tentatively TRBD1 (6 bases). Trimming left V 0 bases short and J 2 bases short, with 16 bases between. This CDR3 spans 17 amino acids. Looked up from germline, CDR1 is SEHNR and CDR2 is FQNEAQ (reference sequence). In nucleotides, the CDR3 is TGTGCCAGCAGCTTAGCCTCTCGCGACAGGCCTAACACTGAAGCTTTCTTT. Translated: CASSLASRDRPNTEAFF.

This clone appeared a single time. The CDR3 sequence is CASSSPLAGGWYEQYF. The CDR3 DNA reads as TGTGCCAGCAGCTCTCCTCTAGCGGGGGGTTGGTACGAGCAGTACTTC. The chain joins TRBV2 to TRBJ2-7, with 11 bases aligning to TRBD2. The CDR3 totals 16 residues. The V gene end was trimmed by 6 bases and the J gene end by 4 bases; junction bases not matched to a gene: 11. Germline V gene data show CDR1 as SNHLY and CDR2 as FYNNEI.

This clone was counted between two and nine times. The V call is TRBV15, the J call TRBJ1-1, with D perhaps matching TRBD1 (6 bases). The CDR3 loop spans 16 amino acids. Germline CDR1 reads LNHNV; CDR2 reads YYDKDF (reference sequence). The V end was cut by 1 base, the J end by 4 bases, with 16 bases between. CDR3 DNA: TGTGCCACCAGCAGAGGCCGGGACACCAGTATCACTGAAGCTTTCTTT. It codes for CATSRGRDTSITEAFF.

For the CDR3, the DNA is TGTGCCAGCAGTTACTCGAAGACAGGGTCAAAGGACGAGCAGTACTTC. It yields the protein CASSYSKTGSKDEQYF. J is TRBJ2-7 and V is TRBV6-2 or TRBV6-3; 7 bases line up with TRBD1. Germline assignment: CDR1 MNHEY and CDR2 SVGEGT. The CDR3 totals 16 residues. V was pared by 0 bases and J by 5 bases, with 10 bases of the junction left unmatched.

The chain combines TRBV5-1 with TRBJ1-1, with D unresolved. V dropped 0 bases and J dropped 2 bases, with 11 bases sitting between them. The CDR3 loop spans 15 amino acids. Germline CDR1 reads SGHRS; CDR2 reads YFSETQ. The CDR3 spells CASSLAWRANTEAFF. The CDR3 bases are TGCGCCAGCAGCTTGGCATGGCGGGCTAACACTGAAGCTTTCTTT.

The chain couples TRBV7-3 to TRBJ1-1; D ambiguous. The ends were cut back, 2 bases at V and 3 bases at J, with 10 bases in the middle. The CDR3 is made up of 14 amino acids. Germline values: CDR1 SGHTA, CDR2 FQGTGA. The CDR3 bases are TGTGCCAGCAGCTTAGGAGGGAGGGACACTGAAGCTTTCTTT. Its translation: CASSLGGRDTEAFF.

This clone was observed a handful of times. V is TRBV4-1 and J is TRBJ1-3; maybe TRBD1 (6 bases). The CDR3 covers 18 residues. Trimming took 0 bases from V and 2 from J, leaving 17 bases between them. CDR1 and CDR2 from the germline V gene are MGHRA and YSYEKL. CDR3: CASSQDPVVQGTGNTIYF. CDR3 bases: TGCGCCAGCAGCCAAGATCCAGTCGTCCAGGGGACTGGAAACACCATATATTTT.

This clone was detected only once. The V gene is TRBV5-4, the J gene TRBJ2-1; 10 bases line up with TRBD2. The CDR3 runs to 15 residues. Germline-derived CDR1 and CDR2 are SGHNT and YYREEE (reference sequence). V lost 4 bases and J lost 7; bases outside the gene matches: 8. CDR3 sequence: CASSRTWTSGNEQFF. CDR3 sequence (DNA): TGTGCCAGCAGCCGAACTTGGACTAGCGGTAATGAGCAGTTCTTC.